These T cell receptor beta chains were read from a single sample in a study of blood T cell repertoires in COVID-19. Generated by immunoSEQ multiplex PCR, the TCRdb table keeps only in-frame clones and is missing some. The sample contains about 280,000 clones, roughly 90% of which appear only once. The specimen sequenced was peripheral blood. These receptors originate from a woman between 50 and 59 years old who had recovered from COVID-19. CDR3s include the opening cysteine and the closing phenylalanine or tryptophan. Rows may omit the clone size; those that give it use once, few, many or a size class.

v_call: TRBV6-4; clone_size: -; cdr3_aa: CASTIAGGCYEQYF
v_call: TRBV15; clone_size: -; cdr3_aa: CATSLRFRPYGYTF
v_call: TRBV18; clone_size: -; cdr3_aa: CASSPPNGRKGLSEAFF
v_call: TRBV5-4; clone_size: -; cdr3_aa: CASSQYLSGTTHLFF
v_call: TRBV12-5; clone_size: -; cdr3_aa: CASAVGGRRDGYTF
v_call: TRBV5-4; clone_size: -; cdr3_aa: CASSQGVVETQYF
v_call: TRBV29-1; clone_size: -; cdr3_aa: CSVAGIAKNIQYF
v_call: TRBV5-5; clone_size: -; cdr3_aa: CASSLQRGYEQYF
v_call: TRBV6-2/TRBV6-3; clone_size: -; cdr3_aa: CASSWRAVNAYEQYF
v_call: TRBV7-2; clone_size: few; cdr3_aa: CASSPWTGEVEKLFF
v_call: TRBV30; clone_size: -; cdr3_aa: CAWSVRAPTEAFF
v_call: TRBV16; clone_size: once; cdr3_aa: CASSRTDRGTEAFF
v_call: TRBV27; clone_size: once; cdr3_aa: CASSLAGGPLMNTEAFF
v_call: TRBV7-2; clone_size: few; cdr3_aa: CASRGGDGETQYF
v_call: TRBV6-6; clone_size: -; cdr3_aa: CASIPYLAGANVLTF
v_call: TRBV5-4; clone_size: many; cdr3_aa: CASSLETWRQGAGELFF
v_call: TRBV5-1; clone_size: -; cdr3_aa: CASSLIGGPMNEQFF
v_call: TRBV24-1; clone_size: -; cdr3_aa: CATSDPGQPWDEQFF
v_call: TRBV2; clone_size: -; cdr3_aa: CASFRDRDNEQFF
v_call: TRBV7-2; clone_size: -; cdr3_aa: CASRTGWSGEKLFF
v_call: TRBV10-2; clone_size: -; cdr3_aa: CASKVLGGTSNNEQFF
v_call: TRBV5-1; clone_size: -; cdr3_aa: CASSPTVADSYNEQFF
v_call: TRBV5-1; clone_size: -; cdr3_aa: CASSLTGGGNEKLFF
v_call: TRBV7-2; clone_size: once; cdr3_aa: CASSLVTGNYEQYF
v_call: TRBV29-1; clone_size: -; cdr3_aa: CSLNRGNTEAFF
v_call: TRBV5-6; clone_size: -; cdr3_aa: CASRLGLGQGLNEQYF
v_call: TRBV5-1; clone_size: -; cdr3_aa: CASSSQVTNTEAFF
v_call: TRBV12-3/TRBV12-4; clone_size: -; cdr3_aa: CASSQGQGVPLHF
v_call: TRBV30; clone_size: -; cdr3_aa: CAWVRLAGQETQYF
v_call: TRBV18; clone_size: -; cdr3_aa: CASSPRGTGPASGNTIYF
v_call: TRBV29-1; clone_size: -; cdr3_aa: CSVLGRGGANDGYTF
v_call: TRBV4-3; clone_size: -; cdr3_aa: CASSRLAGTNGELFF
v_call: TRBV19; clone_size: -; cdr3_aa: CASSILLNTEAFF
v_call: TRBV9; clone_size: -; cdr3_aa: CASSASPGKGFYGYTF
v_call: TRBV28; clone_size: -; cdr3_aa: CASSFQSAYEQYF
v_call: TRBV6-6; clone_size: -; cdr3_aa: CASSYGSANTEAFF
v_call: TRBV6-2/TRBV6-3; clone_size: -; cdr3_aa: CASSYRAGRPTF
v_call: TRBV7-3; clone_size: -; cdr3_aa: CASSWGQGGTEAFF
v_call: TRBV9; clone_size: -; cdr3_aa: CASSVVPGVNTGELFF
v_call: TRBV30; clone_size: -; cdr3_aa: CAWSRGGSYEQYF
v_call: TRBV6-5; clone_size: -; cdr3_aa: CASTTGPNTGELFF
v_call: TRBV6-5; clone_size: -; cdr3_aa: CASSYERLRNEQFF
v_call: TRBV14; clone_size: -; cdr3_aa: CASSQVVVNTEAFF
v_call: TRBV10-3; clone_size: -; cdr3_aa: CAISESSLQGRDTEAFF
v_call: TRBV19; clone_size: -; cdr3_aa: CASSLAGMTDTQYF
v_call: TRBV11-2; clone_size: -; cdr3_aa: CASRSPGQWTTGELFF
v_call: TRBV9; clone_size: -; cdr3_aa: CASRGGFTDTQYF
v_call: TRBV3-1/TRBV3-2; clone_size: -; cdr3_aa: CASSQDRLAPQHF
v_call: TRBV7-3; clone_size: -; cdr3_aa: CASSPQPLTSSGGEQFF
v_call: TRBV25-1; clone_size: -; cdr3_aa: CASSGSVTGPQHF
v_call: TRBV9; clone_size: -; cdr3_aa: CASSVGLYDGYTF
v_call: TRBV29-1; clone_size: -; cdr3_aa: CSPEGGLGNTIYF
v_call: TRBV5-1; clone_size: -; cdr3_aa: CASSALAGGPADTQYF
v_call: TRBV4-2; clone_size: -; cdr3_aa: CASSQDHQGTDTQYF
v_call: TRBV28; clone_size: -; cdr3_aa: CASSLSRVNYGYTF
v_call: TRBV5-4; clone_size: -; cdr3_aa: CASSSGTGGRSEQFF
v_call: TRBV3-1/TRBV3-2; clone_size: -; cdr3_aa: CASSRGYEQYF